One and the same sample provided the 9 T cell receptor beta chains below, sequenced in a study of cytomegalovirus exposure and HLA in healthy donors. PCR amplification relied on 60 Vbeta primers (plus 13 Jbeta primers). The method was immunoSEQ multiplex PCR; TCRdb's version includes in-frame clones alone and lacks a portion of them. The sample carries some 77,000 clones, roughly 80% recorded once. Sequences were obtained from PBMCs. Receptors were obtained from a man aged 45 to 65 in good health and CMV-seropositive.

The V gene is TRBV30, the J gene TRBJ1-3; TRBD1 might be the D (5 bases). Germline-derived CDR1 and CDR2 are GTSNPN and SVGIG (reference sequence). This CDR3 spans 15 amino acids. CDR3 in DNA: TGTGCACGAAACAAAAAGGGGTCCTCTGGAAACACCATATATTTT. It is translated as CARNKKGSSGNTIYF. Full variable domain (missing parts from reference TRBV30 and TRBJ1-3): SQTIHQWPATLVQPVGSPLSLECTVEGTSNPNLYWYRQAAGRGLQLLFYSVGIGQISSEVPQNLSASRPQDRQFILSSKKLLLSDSGFYLCARNKKGSSGNTIYFGEGSWLTVV.

The CDR3 DNA follows: TGTGCCAGCAGCTTAACCCTGGACAGGGGTTTCACTGAAGCTTTCTTT. It yields the protein CASSLTLDRGFTEAFF. The genes are TRBV7-8 and TRBJ1-1; TRBD1 matches 9 bases. Per the germline V gene, CDR1 is SGHVS and CDR2 is FQNEAQ. Trimming took 2 bases from V and 4 from J; bases not matched to a gene: 8. This CDR3 comprises 16 residues. Complete variable domain (other parts from reference TRBV7-8 and TRBJ1-1): GAGVSQSPRYKVAKRGQDVALRCDPISGHVSLFWYQQALGQGPEFLTYFQNEAQLDKSGLPSDRFFAERPEGSVSTLKIQRTQQEDSAVYLCASSLTLDRGFTEAFFGQGTRLTVV.

This chain links TRBV19 with TRBJ2-1, with TRBD2 matching over 10 bases. V lost 9 bases, J lost 8 bases, and 10 bases stayed unmatched. The length of the CDR3 is 14 residues. Germline lookup yields CDR1 LNHDA and CDR2 SQIVND (reference sequence). The CDR3 sequence: CASNLAGDYDEQFF. CDR3 nucleotides: TGTGCCAGCAACCTAGCGGGAGATTATGATGAGCAGTTCTTC.

The rearrangement joins TRBV7-9 to TRBJ2-3, with TRBD2 identical over 11 bases. The trim removed 4 bases at V and 7 bases at J, leaving 4 bases unmatched. The CDR3 loop spans 14 amino acids. Germline V gene data show CDR1 as SEHNR and CDR2 as FQNEAQ (reference sequence). In nucleotides, the CDR3 is TGTGCCAGCAGCTCGACTAGCGGGATATATACGCAGTATTTT. Residues: CASSSTSGIYTQYF.

This clone was detected only once. The chain recombines TRBV7-8 with TRBJ2-3, with no clear D. Trimming took 8 bases from V and 2 from J, leaving 8 bases between them. The CDR3 sequence is 12 residues long. Germline-derived CDR1 and CDR2 are SGHVS and FQNEAQ. The CDR3 DNA follows: TGTGCCAGCCTAGACGTCACAGATACGCAGTATTTT. Amino acid sequence: CASLDVTDTQYF.

V is TRBV15 and J is TRBJ2-1; 11 positions match TRBD2. CDR3 length: 16 residues. Germline V lookup: CDR1 LNHNV, CDR2 YYDKDF (reference sequence). After removal of 5 bases from V and 9 bases from J, the junction contained 12 bases not matched to a gene. The CDR3 here is CATSPLSGRASGEQFF. CDR3 bases: TGTGCCACCAGCCCCCTTAGCGGGAGGGCCTCTGGTGAGCAGTTCTTC.

This chain connects TRBV19 to TRBJ2-3; D unclear. This CDR3 is built from 13 residues. Germline V CDR1 and CDR2: LNHDA, SQIVND (reference sequence). Trimming took off 0 bases at V and 2 bases at J, with 3 bases between the two ends. The CDR3 reads CASSIEHTDTQYF. The CDR3 DNA follows: TGTGCCAGTAGTATAGAACACACAGATACGCAGTATTTT.

This chain uses TRBV5-1 with TRBJ2-6; D gene ambiguous. V was cut by 0 bases and J by 4 bases, with 14 bases left in between. This CDR3 has 17 residues. Germline loops: CDR1 SGHRS, CDR2 YFSETQ. The CDR3 sequence: CASSLAGIGSGANVLTF. The CDR3 region has the DNA TGCGCCAGCAGCTTGGCCGGTATTGGTTCCGGGGCCAACGTCCTGACTTTC.

J is TRBJ2-7 and V is TRBV7-9, with D possibly being TRBD1 (5 bases). Deletions cut 5 bases from V and 8 bases from J, with 16 bases between. This CDR3 spans 13 amino acids. CDR1 and CDR2 (germline): SEHNR, FQNEAQ (reference sequence). The CDR3 nucleotides are TGTGCCAGCAGCGACGCGGCGGCAGGGAAGCAGTACTTC. This codes for CASSDAAAGKQYF.